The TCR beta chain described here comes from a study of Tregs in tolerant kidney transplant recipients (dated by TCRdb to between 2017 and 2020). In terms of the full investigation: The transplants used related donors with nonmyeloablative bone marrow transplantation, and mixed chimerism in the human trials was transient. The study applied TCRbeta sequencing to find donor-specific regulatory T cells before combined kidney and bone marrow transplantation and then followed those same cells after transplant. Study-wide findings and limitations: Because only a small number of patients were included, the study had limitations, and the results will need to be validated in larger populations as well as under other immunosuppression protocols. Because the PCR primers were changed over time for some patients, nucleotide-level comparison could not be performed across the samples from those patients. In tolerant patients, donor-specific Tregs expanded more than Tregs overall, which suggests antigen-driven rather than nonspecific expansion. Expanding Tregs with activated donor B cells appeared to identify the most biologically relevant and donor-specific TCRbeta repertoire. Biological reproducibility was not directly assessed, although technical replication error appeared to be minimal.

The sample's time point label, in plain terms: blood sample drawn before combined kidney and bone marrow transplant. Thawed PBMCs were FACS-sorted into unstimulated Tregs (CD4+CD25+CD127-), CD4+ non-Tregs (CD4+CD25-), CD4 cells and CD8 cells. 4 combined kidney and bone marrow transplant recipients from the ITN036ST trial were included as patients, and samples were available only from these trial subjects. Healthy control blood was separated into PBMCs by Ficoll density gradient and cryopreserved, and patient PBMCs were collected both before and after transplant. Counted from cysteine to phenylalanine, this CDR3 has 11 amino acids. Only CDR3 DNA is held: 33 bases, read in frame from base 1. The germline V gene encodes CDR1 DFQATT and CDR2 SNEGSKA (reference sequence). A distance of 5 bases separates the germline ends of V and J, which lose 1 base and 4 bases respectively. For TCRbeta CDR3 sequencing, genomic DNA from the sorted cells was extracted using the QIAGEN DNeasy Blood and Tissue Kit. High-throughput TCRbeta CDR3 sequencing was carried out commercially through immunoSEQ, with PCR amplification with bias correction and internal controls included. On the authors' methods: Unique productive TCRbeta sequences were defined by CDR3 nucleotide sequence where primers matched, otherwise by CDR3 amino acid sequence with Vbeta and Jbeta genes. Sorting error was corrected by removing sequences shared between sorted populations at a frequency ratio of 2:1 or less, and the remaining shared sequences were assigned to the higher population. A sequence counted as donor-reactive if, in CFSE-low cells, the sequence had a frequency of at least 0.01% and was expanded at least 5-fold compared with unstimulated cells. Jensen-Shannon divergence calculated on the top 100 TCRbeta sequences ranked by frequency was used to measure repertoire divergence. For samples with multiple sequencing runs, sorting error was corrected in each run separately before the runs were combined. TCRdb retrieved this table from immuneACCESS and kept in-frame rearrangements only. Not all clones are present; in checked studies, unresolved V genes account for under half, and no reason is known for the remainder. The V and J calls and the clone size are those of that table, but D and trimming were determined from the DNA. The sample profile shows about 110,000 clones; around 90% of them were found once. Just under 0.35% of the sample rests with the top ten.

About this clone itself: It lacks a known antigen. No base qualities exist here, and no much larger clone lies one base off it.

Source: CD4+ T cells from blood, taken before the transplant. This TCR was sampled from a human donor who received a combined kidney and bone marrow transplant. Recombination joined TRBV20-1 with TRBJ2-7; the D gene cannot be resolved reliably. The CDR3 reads CSARVRYEQYF. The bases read TGCAGTGCTAGAGTGAGGTACGAGCAGTACTTC.